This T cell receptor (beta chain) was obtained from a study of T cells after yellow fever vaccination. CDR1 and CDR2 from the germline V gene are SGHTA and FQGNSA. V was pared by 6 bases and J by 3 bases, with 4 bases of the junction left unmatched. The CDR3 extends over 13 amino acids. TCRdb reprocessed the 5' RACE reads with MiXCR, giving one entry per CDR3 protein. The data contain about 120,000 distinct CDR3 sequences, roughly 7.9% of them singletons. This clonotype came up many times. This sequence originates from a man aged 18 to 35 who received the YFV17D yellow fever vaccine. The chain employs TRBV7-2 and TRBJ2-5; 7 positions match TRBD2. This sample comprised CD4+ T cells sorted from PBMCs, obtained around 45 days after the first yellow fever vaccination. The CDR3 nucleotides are TGTGCCAGCAGGCGAGGGACTAAAGAGACCCAGTACTTC. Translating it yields CASRRGTKETQYF.